A selection of T cell receptor beta chains follows, all from one sample in a study of blood T cell repertoires in COVID-19. The repertoire was sequenced with immunoSEQ multiplex PCR; TCRdb's copy has only in-frame clones and lacks some. The sample has about 70,000 clones; around 89% are singletons. Source material: peripheral blood. These receptors were obtained from a man aged 50 or older with acute or convalescent COVID-19. CDR3s include the opening cysteine and the closing phenylalanine or tryptophan. The D gene is left open where the match is weak. A row's size may be missing; if present it is once, few, many or a size class.

cdr3_aa cdr3_nt d_call clone_size j_call v_call
CASSFHSPHPEREKTQYF TGTGCCAGCAGCTTCCACAGCCCCCACCCCGAACGCGAAAAGACCCAGTACTTC - - TRBJ2-5 TRBV7-2
CASSPGEGYNSPLHF TGTGCCAGCAGCCCGGGGGAGGGTTATAATTCACCCCTCCACTTT - - TRBJ1-6 TRBV9
CASSQRVVSSYEQYF TGTGCCAGCAGCCAACGGGTGGTGAGCTCCTACGAGCAGTACTTC - - TRBJ2-7 TRBV3-1/TRBV3-2
CASSPWTGRTTQYF TGTGCCAGTAGTCCTTGGACAGGCCGGACTACGCAGTATTTT TRBD1 once TRBJ2-3 TRBV19
CASSSSGISTDTQYF TGTGCCAGCTCATCTAGCGGAATTAGCACAGATACGCAGTATTTT TRBD2 - TRBJ2-3 TRBV18
CASSFPWTSGTYEQYF TGTGCCAGCAGCTTCCCATGGACTAGCGGGACCTACGAGCAGTACTTC TRBD2 - TRBJ2-7 TRBV5-6
CASRALRQGIMNTEAFF TGTGCCAGTAGGGCCCTACGACAGGGAATCATGAACACTGAAGCTTTCTTT TRBD1 - TRBJ1-1 TRBV19
CASSPRLEVEAFF TGCGCCAGCAGCCCCCGACTGGAGGTGGAAGCTTTCTTT - - TRBJ1-1 TRBV4-1
CASSKPGQANYGYTF TGTGCCAGCAGTAAACCGGGACAAGCCAACTATGGCTACACCTTC - - TRBJ1-2 TRBV6-2/TRBV6-3
CAWTGYGTEAFF TGTGCCTGGACGGGGTATGGCACTGAAGCTTTCTTT - - TRBJ1-1 TRBV30
CASSPKAGTPRSYNEQFF TGTGCCAGCTCACCAAAAGCGGGAACCCCGCGCTCCTACAATGAGCAGTTCTTC TRBD2 - TRBJ2-1 TRBV18
CASSENTTPGQPQHF TGTGCCAGCAGTGAGAATACGACTCCGGGTCAGCCCCAGCATTTT - - TRBJ1-5 TRBV2
CASSSQQGAHGMTQYF TGTGCCAGCAGTTCGCAACAGGGCGCCCACGGGATGACCCAGTACTTC - - TRBJ2-5 TRBV28